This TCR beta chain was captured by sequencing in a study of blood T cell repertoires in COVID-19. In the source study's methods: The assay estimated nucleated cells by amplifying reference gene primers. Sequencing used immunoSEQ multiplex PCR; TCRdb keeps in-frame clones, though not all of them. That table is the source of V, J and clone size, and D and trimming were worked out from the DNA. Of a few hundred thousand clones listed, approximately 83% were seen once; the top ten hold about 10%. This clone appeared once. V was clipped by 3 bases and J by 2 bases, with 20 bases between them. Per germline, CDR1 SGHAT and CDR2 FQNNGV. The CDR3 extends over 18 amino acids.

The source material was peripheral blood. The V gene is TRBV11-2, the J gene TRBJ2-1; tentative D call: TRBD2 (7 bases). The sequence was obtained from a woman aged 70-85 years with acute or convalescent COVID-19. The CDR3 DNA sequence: TGTGCCAGCAGCTTCCCAAGGGGGGGGGTAAGTCCCTACAATGAGCAGTTCTTC. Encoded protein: CASSFPRGGVSPYNEQFF.